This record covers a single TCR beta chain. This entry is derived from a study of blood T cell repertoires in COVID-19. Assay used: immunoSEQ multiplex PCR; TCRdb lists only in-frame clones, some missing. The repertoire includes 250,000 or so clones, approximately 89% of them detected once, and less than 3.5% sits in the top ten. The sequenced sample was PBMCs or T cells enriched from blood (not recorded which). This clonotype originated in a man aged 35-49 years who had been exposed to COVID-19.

The CDR3 nucleotides are TGCAGCGGGGGTCTAGCGGGGAATGAGCAGTTCTTC. This encodes CSGGLAGNEQFF. This chain joins TRBV29-1 and TRBJ2-1; 9 positions match TRBD2. V shed 7 bases, J shed 7 bases, and the junction held 5 bases outside the gene matches. The CDR3 loop spans 12 amino acids. In germline, CDR1 is SQVTM, CDR2 ANQGSEA.